This record concerns one T cell receptor beta chain sequence. What it binds is not known. TCRdb's copy holds only in-frame clones and misses some; the assay was immunoSEQ multiplex PCR. This table holds about 120,000 clones, more than 70% found once. The V segment lost 6 bases and the J segment 3 bases; nucleotides outside the gene matches: 3. The CDR3 contains 14 residues. CDR1 is MNHEY and CDR2 is SVGAGI in the germline V gene. This entry is derived from a study of T cell responses to AZD1222 COVID-19 vaccine. Study-wide results and caveats: Targets within unmutated variant regions were reportedly found for nearly half of spike-specific TCRs.

The chain is built from TRBV6-5 and TRBJ1-5; TRBD1 matches at 9 bases. Sequencing used peripheral blood, obtained on day 0 of AZD1222 vaccination. This clonotype originated in an adult in good health. CDR3 amino acids: CASRGTGLNQPQHF. CDR3 nucleotides: TGTGCCAGCAGGGGGACAGGGCTCAATCAGCCCCAGCATTTT.